This entry describes one T cell receptor beta chain. Its antigen is currently unknown. This sample was included in a study of beta chain features in type 1 diabetes. Study observations and caveats: The question of HLA type influencing TCRB rearrangement was one that remained unresolved here. Healthy donors had naive, central memory and Treg TCRB repertoires that appeared less similar than those seen among patients.

Expressed TCRB transcripts were sequenced because the entire RNA isolate underwent reverse transcription. Regulatory, naive and central memory T cell samples averaged approximately 3.8 million reads. TCRdb's table, derived via immunoSEQ multiplex PCR, lists solely in-frame clones and lacks some. The sample records hundreds of thousands of clones, roughly 16% being singletons. After removal of 5 bases from V and 6 bases from J, the junction contained 8 bases not matched to a gene. In germline, CDR1 is SGHNT, CDR2 YYREEE (reference sequence). The CDR3 has 14 amino acids. The sample was naive CD4+ T cells from blood. The receptor's source is a man aged 18 to 29 in good health. The chain combines TRBV5-4 with TRBJ1-2; 9 positions agree with TRBD1. The CDR3 region is CASSSNRGQDGYTF. The CDR3 DNA reads TGTGCCAGCAGTTCGAACAGGGGGCAGGATGGCTACACCTTC.